This passage covers 25 T cell receptor beta chains from one sample sequenced in a study of T cells in Graves' hyperthyroidism and ophthalmopathy (dated by TCRdb to the late 2010s). The library was generated by multiplex PCR. Sequencer: Illumina HiSeq 2000. Amplification of TCR beta CDR3 regions was carried out from RNA transcripts. The TCR CDR3 was subjected to a first round of RT-PCR using the HTBI primer set and the Qiagen OneStep RT-PCR kit. TCRdb trimmed public reads at Q25 via fastp, called clones via MiXCR and kept in-frame beta chains. Merged by CDR3 protein, the rows form single entries marked with the most common genes and DNA. This sample holds about 200,000 distinct CDR3 sequences; approximately 20% were observed only once. The ten largest clones add up to 44% of the sample. Sequencing was done on a sample of blood. The receptors shown here come from a man aged 40-55 years with Graves' hyperthyroidism.

This clonotype was seen only a few times. V gene TRBV20-1 combines with J gene TRBJ2-6; TRBD1 is a possible D gene (6 bases). The ends were cut back, 2 bases at V and 1 base at J, with 6 bases in the middle. Germline V gene data show CDR1 as DFQATT and CDR2 as SNEGSKA (reference sequence). The CDR3 is made up of 14 amino acids. CDR3 in DNA: TGCAGTGCTAGACAGGGGTCTGGGGCCAACGTCCTGACTTTC. Amino acids: CSARQGSGANVLTF.

The chain is built from TRBV7-8 and TRBJ1-4; D ambiguous. Germline V lookup: CDR1 SGHVS, CDR2 FQNEAQ. This CDR3 has 15 residues. V lost 5 bases to trimming and J lost 11 bases, with 21 bases between them. CDR3 loop: CASSPSAGTLAKLFF. DNA for the CDR3: TGTGCCAGCAGCCCTAGTGCGGGAACGTTAGCCAAACTGTTTTTT.

This clonotype was found a few times. The chain is built from TRBV27 and TRBJ1-4, with 8 nucleotides matching TRBD1. The germline gives CDR1 MNHEY, CDR2 SMNVEV (reference sequence). Losses at the gene ends were 5 bases for V and 0 bases for J; bases not matched to a gene: 5. The CDR3 consists of 16 residues. The CDR3 DNA reads as TGTGCCAGCAGTCTAAACAGGGGGACAACTAATGAAAAACTGTTTTTT. Translation gives CASSLNRGTTNEKLFF.

This clonotype was seen more than once but under ten times. This chain connects TRBV6-2 or TRBV6-3 to TRBJ2-5; a weak D match, TRBD2 (5 bases). The CDR3 is made up of 15 amino acids. The germline V gene has CDR1 MNHEY and CDR2 SVGEGT. With 7 bases removed from V and 4 bases from J, the gap between germline ends came to 19 bases. CDR3 in amino acids: CASTIDWGVGETQYF. As DNA, the CDR3 is TGTGCCAGCACCATCGACTGGGGAGTGGGAGAGACCCAGTACTTC.

This sequence joins TRBV27 and TRBJ1-3; D ambiguous. Trimming removed 5 bases at V and 0 bases at J, with 8 bases between. The CDR3 spans 14 residues. Germline V gives CDR1 MNHEY, CDR2 SMNVEV (reference sequence). The CDR3 DNA sequence: TGTGCCAGCAGTGGACTCAGCTCTGGAAACACCATATATTTT. Amino acid sequence: CASSGLSSGNTIYF.

This clonotype was seen at least ten times. The rearrangement uses TRBV6-1 and TRBJ2-3, with D perhaps TRBD2 (6 bases). This CDR3 comprises 14 residues. V lost 8 bases and J lost 1, with 13 bases in between. Germline V gene data show CDR1 as MNHNS and CDR2 as SASEGT. The CDR3 sequence is CASQTSWGTDTQYF. DNA for the CDR3: TGTGCCAGCCAGACTAGTTGGGGCACAGATACGCAGTATTTT.

The sample holds many counts of this clonotype. This chain uses TRBV18 with TRBJ2-5; D is unresolved. From germline, CDR1 is KGHSH and CDR2 LQKENI. The CDR3 consists of 13 residues. The V end was cut by 3 bases, the J end by 5 bases, with 10 bases between. CDR3 protein: CASSPDPQETQYF. As DNA, the CDR3 is TGTGCCAGCTCACCGGACCCCCAGGAGACCCAGTACTTC.

This clonotype was counted once. The chain recombines TRBV10-3 with TRBJ2-5, with TRBD2 identical over 8 bases. Trimming took 5 bases from V and 0 from J; bases not matched to a gene: 11. The CDR3 loop spans 17 amino acids. Germline V gene data show CDR1 as ENHRY and CDR2 as SYGVKD. CDR3 coding DNA: TGTGCCATCAGTTACTCATTTCGGCGGGGGGACCAAGAGACCCAGTACTTC. This translates into CAISYSFRRGDQETQYF.

This clonotype was detected ten times or more. V gene TRBV28 combines with J gene TRBJ1-5; D remains ambiguous. V lost 6 bases to trimming and J lost 3 bases, with 9 bases between them. Germline V gene sequence: CDR1 MDHEN, CDR2 SYDVKM. This CDR3 is 13 amino acids long. This chain's CDR3 is CASRLAPNQPQHF. The CDR3 bases are TGTGCCAGCAGACTCGCGCCCAATCAGCCCCAGCATTTT.

The CDR3 sequence is CASSPRDRTGELFF. The DNA for the CDR3 is TGTGCCAGTAGTCCCAGGGATCGGACCGGGGAGCTGTTTTTT. This sequence joins TRBV19 and TRBJ2-2; D is perhaps TRBD1 (5 bases). Germline V gives CDR1 LNHDA, CDR2 SQIVND (reference sequence). V was shortened by 5 bases and J by 5 bases, with 12 bases between the two germline ends. The CDR3 consists of 14 residues.

This clonotype was picked up a small number of times. The chain is built from TRBV11-2 and TRBJ2-3; 8 bases agree with TRBD1. Unmatched junction bases numbered 11, after V lost 5 bases and J lost 4 bases. Germline V CDR1 and CDR2: SGHAT, FQNNGV. The CDR3 length is 16 residues. Written as DNA, the CDR3 is TGTGCCAGCAGCGCCGGACAGGGCCCAAAGTCAGATACGCAGTATTTT. Its protein is CASSAGQGPKSDTQYF. Using reference TRBV11-2 and TRBJ2-3 for the parts outside the CDR3, the full variable domain is EAGVAQSPRYKIIEKRQSVAFWCNPISGHATLYWYQQILGQGPKLLIQFQNNGVVDDSQLPKDRFSAERLKGVDSTLKIQPAKLEDSAVYLCASSAGQGPKSDTQYFGPGTRLTVL.

Details on this clonotype: This may arise from a read error, as a much more abundant clone is one base away. The chain combines TRBV3-1 with TRBJ2-5; TRBD2 aligns across 12 bases. The CDR3 contains 18 residues. Germline values: CDR1 LGHDT, CDR2 YNNKEL (reference sequence). DNA for the CDR3: TGTGTCAGCAGCCCTACCTTTCCGCCGGGACTAGCGGGAGAGACCCAGTACTTC. Translated: CVSSPTFPPGLAGETQYF.

In this sample, this clonotype turned up many times. V gene TRBV7-2 combines with J gene TRBJ1-2, with TRBD1 matching 8 bases. This CDR3 has 14 amino acids. The trim removed 5 bases at V and 4 bases at J, leaving 6 bases unmatched. From germline, CDR1 is SGHTA and CDR2 FQGNSA. Here the CDR3 DNA reads TGTGCCAGCAGCGCCACAGGGGGATCCTATGGCTACACCTTC. This encodes CASSATGGSYGYTF.

This chain joins TRBV19 and TRBJ2-7; TRBD1 matches at 10 bases. This CDR3 is 13 amino acids long. The germline V gene has CDR1 LNHDA and CDR2 SQIVND (reference sequence). Trimming cost V 8 bases and J 2 bases; bases outside gene matches: 3. This CDR3 is CASAGTGAYEQYF. The CDR3 DNA follows: TGTGCCAGTGCCGGGACAGGGGCCTACGAGCAGTACTTC.

This clonotype has more than one count but fewer than ten. The V gene is TRBV6-1, the J gene TRBJ1-2; the match to TRBD1 covers 8 bases. Germline CDR1 MNHNS, CDR2 SASEGT. Trimming cost V 6 bases and J 4 bases; bases outside gene matches: 13. The CDR3 is 16 amino acids. CDR3 sequence (DNA): TGTGCCAGCAGGAGAGGGTTGACAGGGGCGGGCTATGGCTACACCTTC. It is translated as CASRRGLTGAGYGYTF.

This clonotype came up many times. The chain employs TRBV3-1 and TRBJ2-7; no reliable D call. Germline V gene data show CDR1 as LGHDT and CDR2 as YNNKEL (reference sequence). This CDR3 region has 12 residues. The V gene lost 1 base and the J gene lost 7 bases, with 8 bases spanning the gap. The CDR3 sequence: CASSQGLVEQYF. Here the CDR3 DNA reads TGTGCCAGCAGCCAAGGACTGGTGGAGCAGTACTTC.

About this clonotype: This may come from a read error, since a much larger clone is one base off. This rearrangement joins TRBV2 to TRBJ1-1; the match to TRBD1 covers 8 bases. The CDR3 has 13 residues. Germline CDR1 SNHLY, CDR2 FYNNEI. Germline trimming cut 6 bases from V and 7 bases from J; bases unmatched to any gene: 7. The CDR3 sequence is CASSAPGQVEAFF. The CDR3 DNA reads as TGTGCCAGCAGCGCCCCGGGACAGGTTGAAGCTTTCTTT.

This clonotype was detected many times. V and J are TRBV11-2 and TRBJ2-3; 11 nucleotides align to TRBD1. CDR3 length equals 17 residues. Germline V lookup: CDR1 SGHAT, CDR2 FQNNGV. Germline trimming cut 5 bases from V and 0 bases from J; bases unmatched to any gene: 7. CDR3: CASSPRGTGGSTDTQYF. In DNA, the CDR3 is TGTGCCAGCAGCCCCCGGGGGACAGGGGGAAGCACAGATACGCAGTATTTT.

The gene calls are TRBV28 and TRBJ1-2; D gene uncertain. The germline V and J ends were trimmed by 4 bases and 6 bases, with 12 bases remaining between them. Germline V CDR1 and CDR2: MDHEN, SYDVKM. The CDR3 has 13 amino acids. CDR3 sequence reads: CASSYPWGDGYTF. DNA of the CDR3: TGTGCCAGCAGTTACCCCTGGGGAGATGGCTACACCTTC.

This clonotype was seen at least ten times. This chain links TRBV10-3 with TRBJ1-5; D ambiguous. V was shortened by 7 bases and J by 7 bases, with 14 bases between the two germline ends. Germline values: CDR1 ENHRY, CDR2 SYGVKD. The CDR3 is 13 amino acids. This CDR3 reads CAINTERQQPQHF. Written as DNA, the CDR3 is TGTGCCATCAATACCGAGCGGCAGCAGCCCCAGCATTTT.

This clonotype was counted many times. This sequence joins TRBV7-2 and TRBJ2-5; 7 bases fit TRBD1. The germline gives CDR1 SGHTA, CDR2 FQGNSA. After removal of 5 bases from V and 2 bases from J, the junction contained 5 bases not matched to a gene. There are 14 residues in the CDR3. CDR3 amino acids: CASSPWDRQETQYF. In DNA, the CDR3 is TGTGCCAGCAGCCCCTGGGACAGACAAGAGACCCAGTACTTC.

The chain employs TRBV9 and TRBJ2-3; 7 bases line up with TRBD2. The CDR3 is 17 residues long. Germline V gene sequence: CDR1 SGDLS, CDR2 YYNGEE. Trimming removed 0 bases from V and 1 base from J; junction bases left unmatched: 8. The CDR3 DNA reads as TGTGCCAGCAGCGTAGCGGTGGGGGGGGGTGGCACAGATACGCAGTATTTT. Translation gives CASSVAVGGGGTDTQYF.

This clonotype has more than one count but fewer than ten. The V and J genes are TRBV5-1 and TRBJ1-1, with TRBD1 matching over 8 bases. With 5 bases clipped from V and 10 bases from J, the junction kept 16 bases outside the gene matches. The CDR3 totals 15 residues. Germline values: CDR1 SGHRS, CDR2 YFSETQ. The CDR3 is CASRTGTGSPVGAFF. The CDR3 DNA reads as TGCGCCAGCAGGACCGGGACAGGAAGCCCAGTAGGAGCTTTCTTT.

This clonotype came up a few times. V usage is TRBV20-1 and J usage is TRBJ2-7, with D possibly being TRBD1 or TRBD2 (5 bases each). The CDR3 loop spans 13 amino acids. Germline CDR1 and CDR2: DFQATT and SNEGSKA (reference sequence). Trimming took 0 bases from V and 2 from J, leaving 8 bases between them. The CDR3 is CSARDQGPYEQYF. CDR3 DNA sequence: TGCAGTGCTAGAGATCAGGGACCCTACGAGCAGTACTTC.

The chain couples TRBV19 to TRBJ2-7, with 12 bases identical to TRBD1. Germline V gene sequence: CDR1 LNHDA, CDR2 SQIVND (reference sequence). The CDR3 is made up of 16 amino acids. Trimming took 5 bases from V and 3 from J; bases not matched to a gene: 8. The CDR3 DNA follows: TGTGCCAGTAGTCCGCGGGACAGGGGGCAAAGCTACGAGCAGTACTTC. The encoded protein is CASSPRDRGQSYEQYF.